Sequencing of this T cell receptor (beta chain) was carried out in a study of blood T cell repertoires in COVID-19. Methods used by the authors: The assay estimated nucleated cells by amplifying reference gene primers. Method: immunoSEQ multiplex PCR; TCRdb's copy keeps in-frame clones and lacks some. That table supplies the V and J calls and clone size; D and trimming were determined from the DNA. Of a few hundred thousand clones listed, around nine tenths were seen once; the top ten hold roughly 1.8%. Individuals drawn from around 24 US areas were about 18 to 95 years old. What was sequenced was PBMCs or T cells enriched from blood (not recorded which). This receptor was identified in a woman in her sixties or seventies who had recovered from COVID-19.

CDR3 protein: CASSLAGFGQETQYF. CDR3 nucleotides: TGTGCCAGCAGCTTGGCGGGGTTTGGCCAAGAGACCCAGTACTTC. J is TRBJ2-5 and V is TRBV5-6, with D possibly matching TRBD2 (5 bases). V was trimmed by 0 bases and J by 1 base, leaving 10 bases between them. This CDR3 has 15 residues. Germline lookup yields CDR1 SGHDT and CDR2 YYEEEE.